The following is a T cell receptor beta chain sequence with its context. Using immunoSEQ multiplex PCR, the repertoire was profiled, and TCRdb retains in-frame clones only, with some absent. The sample contains roughly 300,000 clones, 86% of which appear only once. In germline, CDR1 is LNHDA, CDR2 SQIVND (reference sequence). V gave up 4 bases and J gave up 4 bases; unmatched junction bases: 7. This CDR3 has 14 residues. These data are taken from a study of blood T cell repertoires in COVID-19. Whole-study context: Acute and convalescent COVID-19 samples came from the United States, Italy and Spain.

Input material: peripheral blood. The clonotype originates from a woman aged 25 to 39 with COVID-19, enrolled during active disease. The V and J genes are TRBV19 and TRBJ2-7; 7 nucleotides align to TRBD1. In nucleotides, the CDR3 is TGTGCCAGTAGTAACTTGGGACAGACTTACGAGCAGTACTTC. Its protein is CASSNLGQTYEQYF.